This T cell receptor beta chain was retrieved from a study of blood T cell repertoires in COVID-19. Turning to the study itself: In each case, the material was cDNA or gDNA derived from T cells, B-cell-depleted T cells, or PBMCs.

Produced via immunoSEQ multiplex PCR; TCRdb's table is partial and in-frame only. The sample lists 200,000 to 250,000 clones, 86% occurring once. The sample holds one count of this clone. Trimming removed 0 bases at V and 8 bases at J, with 20 bases between. The CDR3 totals 17 residues. Germline V CDR1 and CDR2: SGHRS, YFSETQ. Followed over time, Seattle patients had been enrolled while infection was active. The chain links TRBV5-1 to TRBJ1-4, with D unresolved. Input material: peripheral blood. The receptor was derived from a woman aged 50 to 60 with COVID-19, enrolled during active disease. CDR3 DNA: TGCGCCAGCAGCTTGGGCGGGAATTGGGCCGTCGGAGAAAAACTGTTTTTT. It encodes CASSLGGNWAVGEKLFF.